Included here is one T cell receptor (beta chain) sequence, with context. Its antigen is still unknown. Within one base of it there is no much larger clone, and no base qualities were kept. The CDR3 starts with the cysteine, ends with the phenylalanine, and has 12 residues. Only the CDR3 DNA stays, 36 bases, in frame from base 1. V is pared back by 7 bases and J by 4 bases, with 8 bases lying between the germline termini. Per the publication, the time point label means: resected brain tissue, or blood drawn just prior to surgery. The surgery cases that showed the highest brain T cell transcript signatures were chosen for TCR beta chain sequencing of brain tissue, and of blood when it was available. Patients had been treated with at least one anti-epileptic drug before surgery. The TCR-sequenced patients were children whose drug-resistant epilepsy was caused by tuberous sclerosis complex, focal cortical dysplasia, Rasmussen encephalitis or hemimegalencephaly. The Monarch genomic DNA purification kit was used to extract bulk genomic DNA from unsorted brain tissue and from whole blood.

The immunoSEQ assay was used to generate TCR beta chain sequences from genomic DNA. On the study's bioinformatics: CDR3 sequences that did not begin with the conserved framework cysteine at position 104 were removed by hand. Clonality was calculated as one minus the normalized Shannon's Diversity Index, with values ranging from 0 (maximal diversity) to 1 (oligoclonal). Chi-squared comparison-of-proportions tests assessed whether the same CDR3 differed in frequency between samples, such as brain versus blood. Public clonotypes were found through immuneACCESS searches, while the VDJdb browser was used to judge similarity to known antiviral clonotypes. The source is immuneACCESS, and TCRdb retained only in-frame sequences with V and J called. Part of the clones is not carried over; for the studies checked, unresolved V genes explain less than half of this, and the remainder is unexplained. The V and J calls and clone size are taken from that table; D and trimming were inferred from the DNA. The sample has tens of thousands of clones on record, just over 90% of them singletons. The top ten clones comprise 1.5% of the sample.

The data were taken from a study of brain T cells in children with intractable seizures (dated by TCRdb to 2020 to 2023). With regard to the full study: As a first screen for immune gene transcripts, resected brain tissue from about 53 pediatric epilepsy surgery cases was run on a NanoString immunology panel. Among the roughly 12 selected surgery cases, pre-surgery blood was additionally sequenced for eight, leaving four cases with brain tissue only. What the study reported, not specific to this receptor: Because sequencing depth differed between pre- and post-surgery blood, the absence of clones from the pre-surgery sample may reflect undersampling. Viral specificity was inferred solely from CDR3 sequence similarity, and the HCMV serostatus of the patients was not known.

The TCR sequence derives from a boy younger than two with tuberous sclerosis and intractable seizures. The chain is encoded by TRBV12-3 or TRBV12-4 joined to TRBJ1-5; the D gene cannot be resolved reliably. The sample here was peripheral blood, taken at surgery. The CDR3 here reads CASNKENQPQHF. Here is the DNA: TGTGCCAGCAACAAAGAGAATCAGCCCCAGCATTTT.